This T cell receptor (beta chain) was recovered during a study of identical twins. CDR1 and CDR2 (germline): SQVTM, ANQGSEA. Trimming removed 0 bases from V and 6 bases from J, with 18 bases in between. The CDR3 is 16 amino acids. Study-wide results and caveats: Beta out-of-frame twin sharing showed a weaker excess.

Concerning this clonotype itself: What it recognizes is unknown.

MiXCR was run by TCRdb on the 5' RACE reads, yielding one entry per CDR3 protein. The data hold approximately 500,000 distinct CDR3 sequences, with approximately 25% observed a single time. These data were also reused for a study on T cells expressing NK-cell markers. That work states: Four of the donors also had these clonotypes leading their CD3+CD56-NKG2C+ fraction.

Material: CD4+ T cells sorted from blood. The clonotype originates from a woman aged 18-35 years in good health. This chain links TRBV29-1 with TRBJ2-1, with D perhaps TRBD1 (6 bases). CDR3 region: CSVEDGWYKGVNEQFF. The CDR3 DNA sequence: TGCAGCGTTGAAGATGGATGGTACAAGGGGGTCAATGAGCAGTTCTTC.